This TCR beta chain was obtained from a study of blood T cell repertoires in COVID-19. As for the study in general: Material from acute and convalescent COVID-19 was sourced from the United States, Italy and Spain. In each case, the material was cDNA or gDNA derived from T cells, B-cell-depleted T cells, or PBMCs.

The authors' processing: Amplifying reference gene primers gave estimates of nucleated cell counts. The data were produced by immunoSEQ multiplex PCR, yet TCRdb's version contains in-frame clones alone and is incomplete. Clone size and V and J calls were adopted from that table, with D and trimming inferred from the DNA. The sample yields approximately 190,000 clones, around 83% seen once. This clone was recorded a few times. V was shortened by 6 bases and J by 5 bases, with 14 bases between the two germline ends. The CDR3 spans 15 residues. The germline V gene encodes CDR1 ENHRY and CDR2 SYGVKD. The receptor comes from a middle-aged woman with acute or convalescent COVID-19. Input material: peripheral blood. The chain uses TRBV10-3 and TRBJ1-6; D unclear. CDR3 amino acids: CAIRRHSEDNSPLHF. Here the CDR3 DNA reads TGTGCCATCAGGAGGCATTCCGAAGATAATTCACCCCTCCACTTT.